Listed below are T cell receptor beta chains from one sample, sequenced in a study of beta chain features in type 1 diabetes. The protocol was immunoSEQ multiplex PCR, while the TCRdb copy is restricted to in-frame clones and leaves out a portion. The data contain approximately 90,000 clones, about 32% of them singletons. Sequenced sample: stem cell memory CD4+ T cells from blood. Every receptor here comes from a woman aged 18-29 years in good health. Both conserved end residues are part of each CDR3. Fields, in order: clone size, V gene, J gene, D gene, CDR3 length, CDR3 DNA, CDR3 protein. The D gene is left open where the match is weak. Size is stated for part of the rows, as once, few or many counts, or as a class when the clone is expanded.

clone_size: NA
v_call: TRBV5-1
j_call: TRBJ2-7
d_call: TRBD2
cdr3_length: 15
cdr3_nt: TGCGCCAGCAGCACCTTAGCGGGAGGCCCCTACGAGCAGTACTTC
cdr3_aa: CASSTLAGGPYEQYF

clone_size: few
v_call: TRBV7-4
j_call: TRBJ2-7
d_call: TRBD1
cdr3_length: 17
cdr3_nt: TGTGCCAGCAGCCGGGGACAGGGGGCTCCACCTTCCTACGAGCAGTACTTC
cdr3_aa: CASSRGQGAPPSYEQYF

clone_size: NA
v_call: TRBV5-4
j_call: TRBJ2-7
d_call: TRBD1
cdr3_length: 15
cdr3_nt: TGTGCCAGCAGCCCCGGGACAGCATTAACCTACGAGCAGTACTTC
cdr3_aa: CASSPGTALTYEQYF

clone_size: NA
v_call: TRBV6-6
j_call: TRBJ2-5
d_call: TRBD1
cdr3_length: 14
cdr3_nt: TGTGCCAGCATCCTTGGACAGGGCGCAGGGACCCAGTACTTC
cdr3_aa: CASILGQGAGTQYF

clone_size: once
v_call: TRBV6-1
j_call: TRBJ2-7
d_call: TRBD2
cdr3_length: 15
cdr3_nt: TGTGCCAGCAGTGAAGTCGGTAGCGGGAGACACGAGCAGTACTTC
cdr3_aa: CASSEVGSGRHEQYF

clone_size: NA
v_call: TRBV5-6
j_call: TRBJ1-2
d_call: NA
cdr3_length: 14
cdr3_nt: TGTGCCAGCAGCCCAGACAGAGCGAACTATGGCTACACCTTC
cdr3_aa: CASSPDRANYGYTF

clone_size: NA
v_call: TRBV28
j_call: TRBJ2-2
d_call: NA
cdr3_length: 14
cdr3_nt: TGTGCCAGCAGTTCACCCGGGGAAACCGGGGAGCTGTTTTTT
cdr3_aa: CASSSPGETGELFF

clone_size: NA
v_call: TRBV30
j_call: TRBJ2-3
d_call: NA
cdr3_length: 12
cdr3_nt: TGTGCCTGGAACCTTGGGGGGGATACGCAGTATTTT
cdr3_aa: CAWNLGGDTQYF

clone_size: NA
v_call: TRBV2
j_call: TRBJ2-3
d_call: NA
cdr3_length: 10
cdr3_nt: TGTGCCAGCAGATCCTTAGCGCAGTATTTT
cdr3_aa: CASRSLAQYF

clone_size: NA
v_call: TRBV19
j_call: TRBJ1-4
d_call: TRBD1
cdr3_length: 14
cdr3_nt: TGTGCCAGTAGTACCACAGGGGGAAACGAAAAACTGTTTTTT
cdr3_aa: CASSTTGGNEKLFF

clone_size: NA
v_call: TRBV4-2
j_call: TRBJ2-7
d_call: NA
cdr3_length: 14
cdr3_nt: TGTGCCAGCAGCCAAGAACCCGGCAGGGGAGAGCAGTACTTC
cdr3_aa: CASSQEPGRGEQYF

clone_size: few
v_call: TRBV7-2
j_call: TRBJ1-1
d_call: NA
cdr3_length: 14
cdr3_nt: TGTGCCAGCAGCCATCAGGGGTGGAACACTGAAGCTTTCTTT
cdr3_aa: CASSHQGWNTEAFF

clone_size: NA
v_call: TRBV19
j_call: TRBJ1-1
d_call: NA
cdr3_length: 15
cdr3_nt: TGTGCCAGTAATACTCGGAAGGACAGCCCCACTGAAGCTTTCTTT
cdr3_aa: CASNTRKDSPTEAFF

clone_size: few
v_call: TRBV7-9
j_call: TRBJ2-5
d_call: TRBD1
cdr3_length: 15
cdr3_nt: TGTGCCAGCAGCTCGGACAGGGGAAACCGGGGCGCCCAGTACTTC
cdr3_aa: CASSSDRGNRGAQYF

clone_size: NA
v_call: TRBV7-9
j_call: TRBJ2-1
d_call: TRBD2
cdr3_length: 15
cdr3_nt: TGTGCCAGCAGCCAAGCGACTAGCGGCAAGGGTGAGCAGTTCTTC
cdr3_aa: CASSQATSGKGEQFF

clone_size: once
v_call: TRBV19
j_call: TRBJ1-2
d_call: NA
cdr3_length: 17
cdr3_nt: TGTGCCAGTAGTACGTTCTCTGGACGGGGAGCTAACTATGGCTACACCTTC
cdr3_aa: CASSTFSGRGANYGYTF

clone_size: NA
v_call: TRBV6-5
j_call: TRBJ1-6
d_call: TRBD1
cdr3_length: 15
cdr3_nt: TGTGCCAGCAGTTACGGGGCAGGGGGCGGATCACCCCTCCACTTT
cdr3_aa: CASSYGAGGGSPLHF

clone_size: many
v_call: TRBV2
j_call: TRBJ2-5
d_call: NA
cdr3_length: 13
cdr3_nt: TGTGCCATCGCACCGACTAGTAGGGAGACCCAGTACTTC
cdr3_aa: CAIAPTSRETQYF

clone_size: once
v_call: TRBV18
j_call: TRBJ2-5
d_call: NA
cdr3_length: 15
cdr3_nt: TGTGCCAGCTCACGGGACATTGCCACGGGAGAGACCCAGTACTTC
cdr3_aa: CASSRDIATGETQYF

clone_size: few
v_call: TRBV7-2
j_call: TRBJ2-2
d_call: NA
cdr3_length: 11
cdr3_nt: TGTGCCAGCAGCTTCGCCGGGGAGCTGTTTTTT
cdr3_aa: CASSFAGELFF

clone_size: few
v_call: TRBV5-1
j_call: TRBJ1-3
d_call: NA
cdr3_length: 16
cdr3_nt: TGCGCCAGCAGCGCTTCCAGGGCGCAACCTGGAAACACCATATATTTT
cdr3_aa: CASSASRAQPGNTIYF

clone_size: few
v_call: TRBV5-1
j_call: TRBJ1-3
d_call: NA
cdr3_length: 14
cdr3_nt: TGCGCCAGCAGCTTGGAAACGGGATGGAACACCATATATTTT
cdr3_aa: CASSLETGWNTIYF